Here is one T cell receptor (beta chain) with its context. The target of this receptor is not known. Base qualities are not provided; no much larger clone lies one nucleotide away. This specimen comes from a study of blood T cells in healthy people across ages (dated by TCRdb to 2015 to 2017). About the full investigation: In model experiments, roughly one uniquely barcoded TCR beta cDNA molecule per two T cells was captured by template switching. Using deep sequencing normalized with unique cDNA molecular identifiers, the study measured how TCR beta repertoire diversity changes with age. Four age groups were formed from the donors: young (average approximately 15 years), middle-aged (approximately 39), aged (about 62) and long-lived (about 75). To avoid experimental bias, donors of different ages were distributed randomly across sequencing lanes. Using the same blood draw, the study looked at two additional independent replicas of 1 million unique cDNA reads for two donors, one aged 18 to 29 and the other aged 80 or older. What the authors observed across the whole study: Because donor CMV infection status was unknown, age-related changes in expanded clonotypes were potentially confounded. Bulk unsorted PBMC profiling prevented conclusive comparison of naive and antigen-experienced compartments. As age increased, observed TCR beta diversity per million T cells dropped in a roughly linear way, and a significant reduction was already evident by age roughly 36. The long-lived group showed more naive CD4+ T cells, fewer expanded clones and increased TCR diversity than the aged group, suggesting age selection. The percentage of naive T cells measured by flow cytometry correlated strongly with observed TCR beta diversity. Estimates of total diversity based on one million sequenced T cells were regarded as lower bounds and as underestimates.

The receptor library was made with 5' RACE. Sequenced using an Illumina HiSeq 2500. A second about 6 to 11 cycle PCR used a sample-barcoded 5' primer and a J-beta primer mix. A template-switch 5' adaptor carrying 12 random nucleotides introduced a unique molecular identifier onto each TCR beta cDNA molecule. At least 2.5 million CDR3-containing paired-end reads were obtained from each sample. All of the RNA was converted into first-strand cDNA using the Mint cDNA synthesis kit, with a TRBC-specific oligonucleotide serving as the primer. After uracil-DNA glycosylase treatment, a first 18-cycle PCR used universal primers M1SS and BC2_uni_R on all cDNA. For the original study's pipeline: For normalization, 1 million high-quality reads were randomly selected from each sample, with every read carrying a distinct molecular identifier. Instead of being binned into consensus sequences, reads that shared molecular identifiers were thrown out. MiTCR, set to a Q25 quality threshold and the strictest error-elimination algorithm, was used for CDR3 identification, clonotype clustering and error correction. A nonparametric unseen species model with Euler transformation was used to estimate lower-bound total TCR beta diversity. TCRdb reprocessed the public reads (quality trimming at Q25 with fastp, clone calling with MiXCR) and kept in-frame beta chains. All rows with the same CDR3 protein become a single entry with the most common DNA and genes. V and J calls and clone size were set by TCRdb, not the authors. The sample contains about 1,500,000 distinct CDR3 sequences, around two fifths of them found a single time. The top ten clonotypes cover roughly 7.9% of the sample.

V loses 5 bases of germline sequence and J loses 4 bases, and the interval between the two ends is 7 bases. The germline V gene (reference sequence) gives CDR1 as PRHDT and CDR2 as FYEKMQ. The CDR3 runs 12 residues from the cysteine to the phenylalanine. The DNA shown is the 36-base CDR3, in frame from base 1. The donors were 40 or so Caucasian individuals from Russia, aged about 6 to 100 years, who were systemically healthy. Each donor gave about 9.7 milliliters of peripheral blood, drawn into EDTA-treated Vacutainer tubes. Ficoll-Paque density-gradient centrifugation was used to isolate PBMCs, with at least 6.5 million per sample. Total RNA was extracted from PBMCs with Trizol reagent, with at least 5.5 micrograms obtained per sample. The percentages of naive CD45RAhigh/CD27high T cells were determined by flow cytometry on a PBMC aliquot from every donor.

The sequence joins TRBV13 to TRBJ2-3; the D gene identity is not certain. The sequence was obtained from a woman aged 18-29 years in good health. Sequencing was performed on blood. The DNA sequence follows: TGTGCCAGCAGCAACATCCCAGATACGCAGTATTTT. Its product reads: CASSNIPDTQYF.